The 8 T cell receptor beta chains in this list originate from one sample, sequenced in a study of identical twins. TCRdb reprocessed the 5' RACE reads with MiXCR, giving one entry per CDR3 protein. The sample shows around 650,000 distinct CDR3 sequences, 7.1% of them seen only once. The sample was also linked to a second study, of yellow fever vaccine responses in identical twins.

Specimen: PBMCs. The receptors stem from a woman between 18 and 29 years old in good health.

The chain combines TRBV5-1 with TRBJ1-1; D gene uncertain. The germline V and J ends were trimmed by 1 base and 1 base, with 14 bases remaining between them. The CDR3 runs to 16 residues. The germline CDR1 and CDR2 sequences are SGHRS and YFSETQ. CDR3 residues: CASSLKDPTPNTEAFF. The CDR3 DNA sequence: TGCGCCAGCAGCTTGAAGGATCCAACTCCGAACACTGAAGCTTTCTTT.

This chain links TRBV12-3 or TRBV12-4 with TRBJ1-1; D is unresolved. The CDR3 runs to 14 residues. The V end was cut by 7 bases, the J end by 1 base, with 13 bases between. CDR3 DNA sequence: TGTGCCAGCACCCTACTCCGAGGGAACACTGAAGCTTTCTTT. Its protein product is CASTLLRGNTEAFF.

The J gene is TRBJ1-3, the V gene TRBV29-1; 7 bases line up with TRBD1. The CDR3 covers 16 residues. Losses at the gene ends were 3 bases for V and 1 base for J; bases not matched to a gene: 9. Germline V gene data show CDR1 as SQVTM and CDR2 as ANQGSEA. CDR3 loop: CSVDRDRSPSGNTIYF. DNA of the CDR3: TGCAGCGTTGATCGGGACAGATCTCCTTCTGGAAACACCATATATTTT.

This clonotype was counted ten times or more. V usage is TRBV20-1 and J usage is TRBJ2-2; D is unresolved. This CDR3 comprises 15 residues. The ends were cut back, 0 bases at V and 6 bases at J, with 14 bases in the middle. CDR1 is DFQATT, CDR2 SNEGSKA, per germline (reference sequence). The DNA for the CDR3 is TGCAGTGCTAGAGACCCTCTGAGTGGGTCCGGGGAGCTGTTTTTT. Its translation is CSARDPLSGSGELFF.

This clonotype was detected many times. CDR3 residues: CASSPTVMNTEAFF. CDR3 sequence (DNA): TGTGCCAGCAGCCCGACGGTAATGAACACTGAAGCTTTCTTT. V and J are TRBV12-3 or TRBV12-4 and TRBJ1-1; no firm D call. Trimming shortened V by 6 bases and J by 0 bases, and 11 bases separated the two germline ends. The CDR3 is made up of 14 amino acids.

The rearrangement uses TRBV10-3 and TRBJ1-1; D remains unclear. V lost 6 bases and J lost 4, with 9 bases in between. Germline loops: CDR1 ENHRY, CDR2 SYGVKD. The CDR3 is made up of 12 amino acids. CDR3 bases: TGTGCCATCAGGGGGAGTTTCACTGAAGCTTTCTTT. The encoded protein is CAIRGSFTEAFF.

The table lists this clonotype with many counts. V and J are TRBV15 and TRBJ2-7; D gene unclear. This CDR3 spans 13 amino acids. Per the germline V gene, CDR1 is LNHNV and CDR2 is YYDKDF (reference sequence). The V and J ends lost 0 bases and 0 bases respectively, with 3 bases between them. CDR3 amino acids: CATSRDRSYEQYV. CDR3 nucleotide sequence: TGTGCCACCAGCAGAGATCGCTCCTACGAGCAGTACGTC.

V is TRBV5-1 and J is TRBJ1-1; TRBD1 agrees at 7 bases. Germline-derived CDR1 and CDR2 are SGHRS and YFSETQ. The CDR3 totals 13 residues. Losses at the gene ends were 4 bases for V and 7 bases for J; bases not matched to a gene: 7. CDR3 coding DNA: TGCGCCAGCAGCCTTACGGGACAGCATGAAGCTTTCTTT. Translated, it gives CASSLTGQHEAFF.